Detailed here is one T cell receptor (beta chain). Antigen: not known. The CDR3 extends over 14 amino acids. Germline CDR1 and CDR2: SGHAT and FQNNGV. The trim removed 4 bases at V and 5 bases at J, leaving 7 bases unmatched. The sample comes from a study of PD-1 blockade in classical Hodgkin lymphoma. Study findings and constraints: With respect to the repertoire differences, their causes, possibly disease activity or prior therapy, remain undefined. The study reported lower baseline TCR diversity in newly diagnosed patients than in healthy donors.

Stated time point: newly diagnosed, previously untreated cHL patient sample. Peripheral samples used as comparators were newly diagnosed, untreated classical Hodgkin lymphoma PBMCs. Assay: immunoSEQ multiplex PCR; the TCRdb copy retains only in-frame clones and omits some. The sample has over 25,000 clones, approximately 94% seen once. Material for sequencing was peripheral blood mononuclear cells (PBMCs). This TCR derives from a human donor with classical Hodgkin lymphoma. This rearrangement joins TRBV11-2 to TRBJ2-7, with 8 bases matching TRBD2. The CDR3 DNA reads TGTGCCAGCAGCTGGACGGGGGGGCGAAACGAGCAGTACTTC. Encoded protein: CASSWTGGRNEQYF.